Detailed here is one T cell receptor (beta chain). The data are from a study of early T cells in non-severe SARS-CoV-2 infection. Trimming pared 6 bases from V and 3 bases from J, leaving 6 bases between. CDR3 length: 12 residues. CDR1 and CDR2 (germline): LGHNT, FRNRAP. TCRdb reprocessed the 5' RACE reads via MiXCR and lists one record per CDR3 protein. The table records fewer than 85,000 distinct CDR3 sequences, about 11% of them present only once. This TCR derives from an adult who was a healthcare worker with PCR-confirmed SARS-CoV-2 infection or an uninfected control (not recorded which). The V gene is TRBV12-5, the J gene TRBJ1-5; unclear D gene. Sample: whole blood, taken at baseline. DNA of the CDR3: TGTGCTAGTGGCCTTGACAATCAGCCCCAGCATTTT. Protein product: CASGLDNQPQHF.